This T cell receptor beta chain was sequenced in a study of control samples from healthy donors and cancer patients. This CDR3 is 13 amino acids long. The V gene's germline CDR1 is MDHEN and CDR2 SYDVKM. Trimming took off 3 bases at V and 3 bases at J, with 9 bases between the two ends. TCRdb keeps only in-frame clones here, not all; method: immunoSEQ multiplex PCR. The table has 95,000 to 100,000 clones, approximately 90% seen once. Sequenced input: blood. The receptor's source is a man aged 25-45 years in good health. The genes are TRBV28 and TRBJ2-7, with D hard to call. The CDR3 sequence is CASSFFTHYEQYF. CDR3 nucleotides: TGTGCCAGCAGTTTCTTCACCCACTACGAGCAGTACTTC.